Below, 14 T cell receptor beta chains from the same sample are listed, as sequenced in a study of tumor-infiltrating lymphocytes in primary liver carcinoma. Total RNA (roughly 0.45 ug) served as template for TCR beta cDNA synthesis primed by a constant-region primer. A slightly modified ARM-PCR protocol with three nested multiplex PCR rounds produced these TCR beta libraries. For about 11 cycles apiece, the opening two PCR rounds ran with TRBV1-TRBV30 forward primers and a C-beta reverse primer. TCRdb re-analysed the multiplex PCR reads in MiXCR, keeping a single row per CDR3 protein. Seen here are about 100,000 distinct CDR3 sequences, 55% to 80% observed once, and the top ten hold less than 15%. Unsorted bulk tissue, roughly 20-33 mg of it, served as the source for co-extraction of RNA and DNA. Material: liver tumor tissue from sampling region 2. Subset reported: tumor region T2, inferior pole. Receptor source: a woman aged 55-70 years with primary liver carcinoma and hepatitis B virus infection.

On this clonotype: An end of the junction differs from the germline gene, which may be a read error. The chain recombines TRBV10-3 with TRBJ1-4; D is undetermined. Germline-derived CDR1 and CDR2 are ENHRY and SYGVKD. This CDR3 comprises 14 residues. The CDR3 loop reads CAMSERGTDEKLFF. The CDR3 nucleotides read TGTGCCATGAGTGAGCGGGGAACTGATGAAAAACTGTTTTTT.

Concerning this clonotype itself: Since a much larger clone is just one base distant, this may be a read error. The gene calls are TRBV30 and TRBJ1-2; D not certain. This CDR3 spans 14 amino acids. CDR1 and CDR2 from the germline V gene are GTSNPN and SVGIG (reference sequence). The CDR3 sequence: CAWGVHRSNYGYTF. In DNA form, the CDR3 reads TGTGCCTGGGGTGTACACCGCTCTAACTATGGCTACACCTTC.

In its sample, this clonotype was seen a few times. The chain recombines TRBV28 with TRBJ1-5, with D possibly TRBD1 on 6 matching bases. V lost 2 bases to trimming and J lost 3 bases, with 11 bases between them. The CDR3 sequence is 15 residues long. Germline V lookup: CDR1 MDHEN, CDR2 SYDVKM. The CDR3 reads CASSLETGLNQPQHF. The CDR3 DNA reads TGTGCCAGCAGTTTAGAGACAGGACTCAATCAGCCCCAGCATTTT.

This chain joins TRBV7-2 and TRBJ1-4; D is uncertain. Germline lookup yields CDR1 SGHTA and CDR2 FQGNSA. This CDR3 comprises 15 residues. The V gene lost 5 bases and the J gene lost 5 bases, with 15 bases spanning the gap. The CDR3 here is CASSPRPVRNEKLFF. The DNA for the CDR3 is TGTGCCAGCAGCCCGCGACCCGTTCGGAATGAAAAACTGTTTTTT.

The chain combines TRBV29-1 with TRBJ2-4; the D is unclear. Germline CDR1 SQVTM, CDR2 ANQGSEA. The CDR3 contains 12 residues. Trimming removed 5 bases from V and 7 bases from J, with 12 bases in between. The CDR3 coding sequence is TGCAGCGTTTTCGTCCGAAATAACATTCAGTACTTC. Protein sequence: CSVFVRNNIQYF.

This clonotype was recorded only once. The chain combines TRBV12-3 or TRBV12-4 with TRBJ1-1; D not resolved. Trimming removed 5 bases from V and 8 bases from J, with 21 bases in between. The CDR3 consists of 15 residues. The CDR3 sequence: CASSDLGRTGTEAFF. The CDR3 DNA follows: TGTGCCAGCAGTGACCTTGGGAGGACCGGCACCGAAGCTTTCTTT.

For this clonotype: Given the absence of the conserved phenylalanine or tryptophan at the CDR3 end, a read error is likely. V usage is TRBV11-3 and J usage is TRBJ2-3; perhaps TRBD1 as D (5 bases). The CDR3 totals 14 residues. In germline, CDR1 is SGHNT, CDR2 YENEEA. The CDR3 is CAGSFRASTDTQYL. CDR3 in DNA: TGTGCCGGCAGCTTCAGGGCTAGCACAGATACGCAGTATCTT.

This clonotype came up once. CDR3 DNA: TGCAGCGTTGGGGACAGGGGGCACGATAGCTACACCTTC. Encoded protein: CSVGDRGHDSYTF. V gene TRBV29-1 combines with J gene TRBJ1-2, with TRBD1 identical over 12 bases. The junction had 6 bases not matched to a gene; V was cut back by 4 bases and J by 9 bases. Germline V gene sequence: CDR1 SQVTM, CDR2 ANQGSEA. This CDR3 contains 13 residues.

A note on this clonotype: Since no conserved phenylalanine or tryptophan closes the CDR3, a read error is the likely cause. The V and J genes are TRBV10-3 and TRBJ2-7; 13 bases align to TRBD2. Germline-derived CDR1 and CDR2 are ENHRY and SYGVKD. This CDR3 has 16 amino acids. The junction had 9 bases not matched to a gene; V was cut back by 5 bases and J by 5 bases. The CDR3 DNA reads as TGTGCCATCAGTACCAAACCGGGACTAGCGGGAAACGAGCAGTACCCC. It specifies CAISTKPGLAGNEQYP.

In its sample, this clonotype was seen many times. The chain joins TRBV4-2 to TRBJ2-3; D possibly corresponds to TRBD1 (5 bases). This CDR3 spans 16 amino acids. The V end lost 3 bases, the J end lost 2 bases, and 15 bases lay between the germline ends. Germline V gene lookup returns CDR1 LGHNA and CDR2 YNFKEQ. CDR3 DNA: TGTGCCAGCAGCCAGGGGCTAAAAGCCTCCACAGATACGCAGTATTTT. It yields the protein CASSQGLKASTDTQYF.

The chain combines TRBV5-1 with TRBJ2-5; TRBD2 matches 7 bases. There are 17 residues in the CDR3. The V segment lost 3 bases and the J segment 1 base; nucleotides outside the gene matches: 12. Germline CDR1 SGHRS, CDR2 YFSETQ. CDR3 residues: CASSSSLAVGPQETQYF. The CDR3 nucleotides are TGCGCCAGCAGCTCCAGTCTAGCGGTAGGTCCCCAAGAGACCCAGTACTTC. Complete variable domain (other parts from reference TRBV5-1 and TRBJ2-5): KAGVTQTPRYLIKTRGQQVTLSCSPISGHRSVSWYQQTPGQGLQFLFEYFSETQRNKGNFPGRFSGRQFSNSRSEMNVSTLELGDSALYLCASSSSLAVGPQETQYFGPGTRLLVL.

The chain carries TRBV11-2 and TRBJ2-3; possible D gene TRBD2, 5 bases. Germline V gene sequence: CDR1 SGHAT, CDR2 FQNNGV. V was pared by 5 bases and J by 5 bases, with 23 bases between. The CDR3 totals 17 residues. In DNA, the CDR3 is TGTGCCAGCAGCCCGAATTGGAGGAGCTGGTTAGGAGATACGCAGTATTTT. This translates into CASSPNWRSWLGDTQYF.

Points on this clonotype: A much larger clone differs from this one at a single base, so this may be a read error. This chain joins TRBV28 and TRBJ2-1, with 10 bases aligning to TRBD2. Germline V gene lookup returns CDR1 MDHEN and CDR2 SYDVKM. CDR3 length: 14 residues. CDR3 loop: CPSSLAGALNEQFF. For the CDR3, the DNA is TGTCCCAGCAGTCTAGCGGGAGCCCTCAATGAGCAGTTCTTC.

As for this clonotype: A much larger clone is a single base away; this may be a read error. This chain uses TRBV1 with TRBJ2-1; the table gives TRBD2 as D, unverified against the DNA. TRBV1 is an annotated pseudogene. The CDR3 contains 13 residues. The CDR3 loop is CASSRNTSEGEFF. The CDR3 DNA reads as TGCGCCAGCAGCCGAAACACTAGCGAGGGGGAGTTCTTC.